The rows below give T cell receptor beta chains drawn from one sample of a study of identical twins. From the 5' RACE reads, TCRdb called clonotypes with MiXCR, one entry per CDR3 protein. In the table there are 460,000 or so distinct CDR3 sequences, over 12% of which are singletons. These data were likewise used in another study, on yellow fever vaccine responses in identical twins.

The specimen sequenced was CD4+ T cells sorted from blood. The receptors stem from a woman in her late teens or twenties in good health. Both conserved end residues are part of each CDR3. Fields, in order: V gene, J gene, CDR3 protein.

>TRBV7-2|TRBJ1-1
CASSTNEAFF
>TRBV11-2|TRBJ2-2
CASSTGQYTGELFF
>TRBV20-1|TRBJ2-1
CSAREATGGAPEQFF
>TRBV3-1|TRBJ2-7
CASSQVGQGGREQYF
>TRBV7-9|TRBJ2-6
CVSSYSTGAGANVLTF
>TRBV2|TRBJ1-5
CASSVVTQDNQPQHF
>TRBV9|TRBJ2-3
CASSVGSGGLATDTQYF
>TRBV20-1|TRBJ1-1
CSARTVEAFF
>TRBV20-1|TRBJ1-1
CSARGDFEAFF
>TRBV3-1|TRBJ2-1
CASSQLGGAYEQFF
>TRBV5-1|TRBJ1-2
CASSLDLPLGGYTF
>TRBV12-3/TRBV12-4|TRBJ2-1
CASSRLARNEQFF
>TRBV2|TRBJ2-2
CASSRQGAGELFF
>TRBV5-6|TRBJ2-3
CASSSYYLRDISTDTQYF
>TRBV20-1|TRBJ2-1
CSAPPASVYNEQFF
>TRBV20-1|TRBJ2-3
CSAPLGGSGTDTQYF
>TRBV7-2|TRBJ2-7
CASTSGTGFREQYF
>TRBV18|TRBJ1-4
CASSPRAGSGEKLFF
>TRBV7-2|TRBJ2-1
CASREPGLASYNEQFF
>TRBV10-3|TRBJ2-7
CAISDRRGLSSYEQYF
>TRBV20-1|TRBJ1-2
CSPTGRDGYTF
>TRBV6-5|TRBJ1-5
CASSLGSSRQPQHF
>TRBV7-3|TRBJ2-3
CASSLGGRAGTDTQYF
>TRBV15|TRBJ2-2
CATSRPGLNAGELFF
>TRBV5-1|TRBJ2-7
CASSFEPGQGYEQYF
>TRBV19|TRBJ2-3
CASSMERLAGVTDTQYF
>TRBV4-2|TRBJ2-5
CASSRSPSGGEETQYF
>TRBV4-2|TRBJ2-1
CASSQDLGLAGGAEQFF
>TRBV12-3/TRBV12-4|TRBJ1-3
CASRRSGNTIYF
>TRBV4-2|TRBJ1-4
CASSQVAATNEKLFF
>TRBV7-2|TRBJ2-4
CASSLNSVGGIIQYF
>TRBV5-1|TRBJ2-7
CASSAGSLDYEQYF
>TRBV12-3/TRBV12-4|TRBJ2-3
CAFSVKGSLAGTDTQYF
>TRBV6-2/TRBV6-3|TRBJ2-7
CASSRTLNSVRDEQYF
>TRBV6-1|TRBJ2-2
CASTGRDTGELFF
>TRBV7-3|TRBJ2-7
CASSPTGTSWAEQYF
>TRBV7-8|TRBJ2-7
CASSLEIKLAYEQYF
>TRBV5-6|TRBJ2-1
CASSLTGGEQFF
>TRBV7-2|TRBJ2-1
CASSLPRGQYNEQFF
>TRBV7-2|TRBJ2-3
CASSLEGGSTDTQYF
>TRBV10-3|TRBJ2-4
CAISDPDRENIQYF
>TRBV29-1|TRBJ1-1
CSVEQGVTEAFF
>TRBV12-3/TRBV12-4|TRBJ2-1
CASSLKLAGNNEQFF
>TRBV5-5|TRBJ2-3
CASSSVAGSTDTQYF
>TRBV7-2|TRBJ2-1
CASSRNYNEQFF
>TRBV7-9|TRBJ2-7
CASTSGTSGANEQYF
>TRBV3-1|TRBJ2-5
CASSRLGTSGAQETQYF
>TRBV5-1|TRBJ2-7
CASSLMDRAEQYF
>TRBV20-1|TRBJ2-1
CSAPRGYNEQFF
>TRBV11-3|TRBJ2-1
CASSLDKMGSSYNEQFF
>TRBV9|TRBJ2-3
CASSLTSGESTDTQYF